This TCR beta chain was found in a study of T-cell memory formation after mild COVID-19. The CDR3 is 18 amino acids. The germline V and J ends were trimmed by 0 bases and 6 bases, with 21 bases remaining between them. Germline CDR1 SGDLS, CDR2 YYNGEE. TCRdb called the 5' RACE reads again in MiXCR, with one record for every CDR3 protein. Here the sample spans approximately 570,000 distinct CDR3 sequences, 18% being singletons. The specimen was PBMCs or a T cell subset sorted from them (not recorded which). The chain recombines TRBV9 with TRBJ1-4, with D uncertain. This receptor was taken from an adult woman who had mild COVID-19 (a few samples of this study predate the infection). Cell type and time point are not known. The CDR3 loop is CASSVAVGTGPGDEKLFF. The CDR3 nucleotides read TGTGCCAGCAGCGTAGCGGTGGGAACGGGCCCCGGGGATGAAAAACTGTTTTTT. The full variable domain, in which reference TRBV9 and TRBJ1-4 provide the parts outside the CDR3, is DSGVTQTPKHLITATGQRVTLRCSPRSGDLSVYWYQQSLDQGLQFLIQYYNGEERAKGNILERFSAQQFPDLHSELNLSSLELGDSALYFCASSVAVGTGPGDEKLFFGSGTQLSVL.